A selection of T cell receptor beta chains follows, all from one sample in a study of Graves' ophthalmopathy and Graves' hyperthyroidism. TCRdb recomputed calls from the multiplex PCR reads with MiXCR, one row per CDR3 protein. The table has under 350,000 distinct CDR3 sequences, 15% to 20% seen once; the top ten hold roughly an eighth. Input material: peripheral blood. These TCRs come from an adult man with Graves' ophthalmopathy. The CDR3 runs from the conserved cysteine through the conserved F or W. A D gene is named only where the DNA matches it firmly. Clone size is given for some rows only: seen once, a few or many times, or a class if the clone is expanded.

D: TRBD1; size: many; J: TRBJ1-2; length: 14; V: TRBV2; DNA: TGTGCCAGCTCCCCCGAGGCAGGGGGCTGGGGCTACACCTTC; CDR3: CASSPEAGGWGYTF
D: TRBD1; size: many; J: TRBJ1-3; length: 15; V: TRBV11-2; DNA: TGTGCCAGCAGCGCCGACAGGGTGTCCGGAAACACCATATATTTT; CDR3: CASSADRVSGNTIYF
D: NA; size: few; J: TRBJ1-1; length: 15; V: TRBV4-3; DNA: TGCGCCAGCAGCCAAGATCTCGGGAGAAACACTGAAGCTTTCTTT; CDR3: CASSQDLGRNTEAFF
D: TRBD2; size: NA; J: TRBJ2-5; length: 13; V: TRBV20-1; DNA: TGCAGTGCTAGTTTGGGACTAGCGGGAGGGGAGTACTTC; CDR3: CSASLGLAGGEYF
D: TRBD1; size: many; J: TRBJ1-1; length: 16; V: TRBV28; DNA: TGTGCCATACATCGCCGGGACAGGGGGTTGTGGACTGAAGCTTTCTTT; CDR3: CAIHRRDRGLWTEAFF
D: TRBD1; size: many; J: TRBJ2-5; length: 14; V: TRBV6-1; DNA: TGTGCCAGCAGTGGACAGGGGGCGCGAGAGACCCAGTACTTC; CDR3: CASSGQGARETQYF
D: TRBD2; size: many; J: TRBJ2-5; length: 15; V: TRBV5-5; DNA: TGTGCCAGCAGCTTCTGGCGGGGGGTTCAAGAGACCCAGTACTTC; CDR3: CASSFWRGVQETQYF
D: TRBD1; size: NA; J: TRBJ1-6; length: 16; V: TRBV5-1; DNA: TGCGCCAGCAGCGTCGGGACAGGGGGCGCGCAGTCACCCCTCCACTTT; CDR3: CASSVGTGGAQSPLHF
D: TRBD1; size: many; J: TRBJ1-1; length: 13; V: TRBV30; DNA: TGTGCCTGGAGTGGACAGGGGCGGACTGAAGCTTTCTTT; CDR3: CAWSGQGRTEAFF
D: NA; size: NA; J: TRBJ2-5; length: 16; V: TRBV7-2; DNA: TGTGCCAGCAGCCCAGACAGGTCGTGGTACCAAGAGACCCAGTACTTC; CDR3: CASSPDRSWYQETQYF
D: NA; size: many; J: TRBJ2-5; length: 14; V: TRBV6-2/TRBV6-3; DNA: TGTGCCAGCAGTCCCACAGGGCGGCGCGAGACCCAGTACTTC; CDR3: CASSPTGRRETQYF
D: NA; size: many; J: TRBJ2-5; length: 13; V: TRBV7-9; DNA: TGTGCCAGCAGCCGAAACACGAAAGAGACCCAGTACTTC; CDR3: CASSRNTKETQYF
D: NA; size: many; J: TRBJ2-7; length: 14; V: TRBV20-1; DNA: TGCAGTGCTAGTTATGCCGGGGGTTCCTACGAGCAGTACTTC; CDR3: CSASYAGGSYEQYF
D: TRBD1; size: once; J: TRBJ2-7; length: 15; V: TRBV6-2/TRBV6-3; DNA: TGTGCCAGCAGAAGAACCGGGACAGGGGCCGGCGAGCAGTACTTC; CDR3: CASRRTGTGAGEQYF
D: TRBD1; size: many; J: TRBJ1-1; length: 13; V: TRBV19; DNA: TGTGCCAGTAGGACCACAGGGGGCACTGAAGCTTTCTTT; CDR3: CASRTTGGTEAFF
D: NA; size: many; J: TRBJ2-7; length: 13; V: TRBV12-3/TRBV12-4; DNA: TGTGCCAGCAGTTTAGAGATCTCCTACGAGCAGTACTTC; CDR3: CASSLEISYEQYF
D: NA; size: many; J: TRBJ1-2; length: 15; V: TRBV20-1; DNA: TGCAGTGCTAGATCTGGGGGAAGTCAAACTATGGGCTACACCTTC; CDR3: CSARSGGSQTMGYTF
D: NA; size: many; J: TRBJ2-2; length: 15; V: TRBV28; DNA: TGTGCCAGCAGTTTATACCCGACAGACACCGGGGAGCTGTTTTTT; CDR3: CASSLYPTDTGELFF
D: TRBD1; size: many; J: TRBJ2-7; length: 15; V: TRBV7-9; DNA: TGTGCCAGCAGCACCTGGACAGGGGTGGTCTACGAGCAGTACTTC; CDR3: CASSTWTGVVYEQYF
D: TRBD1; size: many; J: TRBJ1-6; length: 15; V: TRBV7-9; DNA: TGTGCCAGCAGCCCCCGGGACAGGCAAAATTCACCCCTCCACTTT; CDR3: CASSPRDRQNSPLHF
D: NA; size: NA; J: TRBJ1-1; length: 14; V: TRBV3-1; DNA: TGTGCCAGCAGCCCGGAGTTCTCTAGGACTGAAGCTTTCTTT; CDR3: CASSPEFSRTEAFF
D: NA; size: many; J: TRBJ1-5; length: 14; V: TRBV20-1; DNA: TGCAGTGCTAGGTTAGGGGATAGCAATCAGCCCCAGCATTTT; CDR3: CSARLGDSNQPQHF
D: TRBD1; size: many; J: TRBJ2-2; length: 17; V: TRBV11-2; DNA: TGTGCCAGCAGCTTAGGGACAGGGGGATTGAGGACCGGGGAGCTGTTTTTT; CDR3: CASSLGTGGLRTGELFF
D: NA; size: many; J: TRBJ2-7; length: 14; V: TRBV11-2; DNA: TGTGCCAGCAGCTTAGGGGATAGGCGCTCCGAGCAGTACTTC; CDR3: CASSLGDRRSEQYF
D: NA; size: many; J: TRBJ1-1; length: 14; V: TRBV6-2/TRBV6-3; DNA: TGTGCCAGCAGAACCTCGACAGAGAACACTGAAGCTTTCTTT; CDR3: CASRTSTENTEAFF
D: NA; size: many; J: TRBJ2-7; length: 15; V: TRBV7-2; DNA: TGTGCCAGCAGCTTCTTTACGGGTAGCTCCTACGAGCAGTACTTC; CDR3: CASSFFTGSSYEQYF
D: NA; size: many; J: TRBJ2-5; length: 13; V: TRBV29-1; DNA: TGCAGCGCTGGGGCAGGGCCCCAAGAGACCCAGTACTTC; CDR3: CSAGAGPQETQYF
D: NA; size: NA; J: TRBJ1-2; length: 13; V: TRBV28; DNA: TGTGCCAGCAGTTTAAAGATAGTATATGGCTACACCTTC; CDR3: CASSLKIVYGYTF
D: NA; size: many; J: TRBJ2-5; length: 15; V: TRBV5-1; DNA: TGCGCCAGCAGCTGGGACGGATTCAAACGGGAGACCCAGTACTTC; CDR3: CASSWDGFKRETQYF
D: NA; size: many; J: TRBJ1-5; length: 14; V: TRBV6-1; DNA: TGTGCCAGCAGCCGATTTCGAAGCAATCAGCCCCAGCATTTT; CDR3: CASSRFRSNQPQHF
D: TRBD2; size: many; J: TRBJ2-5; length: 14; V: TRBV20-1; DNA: TGCAGTGCAGGCCGCGGGGGGAGCGTTGGGGCCCAGTACTTC; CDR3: CSAGRGGSVGAQYF
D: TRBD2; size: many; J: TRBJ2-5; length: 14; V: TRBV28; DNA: TGTGCCAGCAGTCCCCGGACTAGCGGACAGACCCAGTACTTC; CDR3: CASSPRTSGQTQYF
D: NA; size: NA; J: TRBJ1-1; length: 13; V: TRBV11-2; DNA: TGTGCCAGCAGCTCAAACAGGGAACGGGAGGCTTTCTTT; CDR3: CASSSNREREAFF
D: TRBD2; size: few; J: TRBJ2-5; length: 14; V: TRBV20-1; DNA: TGCAGTGCTAGTGATATCGCGGGAGCAGAGACACAGTACTTC; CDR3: CSASDIAGAETQYF
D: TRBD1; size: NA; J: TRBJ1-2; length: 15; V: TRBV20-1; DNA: TGCAGTGCTAGAGATCTGGCAGGGGGGGACTATGGCTACACCTTC; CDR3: CSARDLAGGDYGYTF
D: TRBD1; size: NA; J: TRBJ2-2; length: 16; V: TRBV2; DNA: TGTGCCAGCAGAGCCGGGACAGCCTCGAACACCGGGGAGCTGTTTTTT; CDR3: CASRAGTASNTGELFF
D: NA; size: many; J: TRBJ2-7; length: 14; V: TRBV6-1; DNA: TGTGCCAGCACCCCTATGGAGGGATCCTACGAGCAGTACTTC; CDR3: CASTPMEGSYEQYF
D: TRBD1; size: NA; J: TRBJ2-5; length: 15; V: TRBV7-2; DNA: TGTGCCAGCAGATACCGGGACAGGGGGATGGAGACCCAGTACTTC; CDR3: CASRYRDRGMETQYF
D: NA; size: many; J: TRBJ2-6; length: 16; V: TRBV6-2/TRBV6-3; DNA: TGTGCCAGCTGCCTAGCAACGGACTCTGGGGCCAACGTCCTGACTTTC; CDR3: CASCLATDSGANVLTF
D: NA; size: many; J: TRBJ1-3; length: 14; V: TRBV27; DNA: TGTGCCAGCAGTTCCCTCCGGGAGGGAAACACCATATATTTT; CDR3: CASSSLREGNTIYF
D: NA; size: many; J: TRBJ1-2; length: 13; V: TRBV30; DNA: TGTGCCTGGAGTTCAACTAAGGTCTATGGCTACACCTTC; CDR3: CAWSSTKVYGYTF
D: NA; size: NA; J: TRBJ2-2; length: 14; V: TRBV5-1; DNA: TGCGCCAGCAGCCCGGGACGGACGACCGGGGAGCTGTTTTTT; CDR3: CASSPGRTTGELFF
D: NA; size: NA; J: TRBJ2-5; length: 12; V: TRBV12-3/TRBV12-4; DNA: TGTGCCAGCAGTTTAGTTTGGGAGACCCAGTACTTC; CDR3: CASSLVWETQYF
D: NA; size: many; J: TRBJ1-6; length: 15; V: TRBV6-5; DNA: TGTGCCAGCAGTTATAAGGGGGGAGATAATTCACCCCTCCACTTT; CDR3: CASSYKGGDNSPLHF
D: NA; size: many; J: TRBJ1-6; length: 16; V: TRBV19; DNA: TGTGCCAGTAGTACCACAGAGAGCTCCTATAATTCACCCCTCCACTTT; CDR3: CASSTTESSYNSPLHF
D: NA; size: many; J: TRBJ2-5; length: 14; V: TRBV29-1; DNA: TGCAGCGTCGGGAAGCCAGGGCGGGGAGAGACCCAGTACTTC; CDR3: CSVGKPGRGETQYF
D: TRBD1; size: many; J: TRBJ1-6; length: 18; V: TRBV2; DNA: TGTGCCAGCAGTAATTATCGACAGGGACGGATTAATAATTCACCCCTCCACTTT; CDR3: CASSNYRQGRINNSPLHF
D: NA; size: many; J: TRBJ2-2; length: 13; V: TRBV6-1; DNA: TGTGCCACTGGGGCTCTTTACACCGGGGAGCTGTTTTTT; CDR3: CATGALYTGELFF
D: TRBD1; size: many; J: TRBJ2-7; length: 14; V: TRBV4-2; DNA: TGTGCCAGCGACGGGACAGGGTTGGTCTACGAGCAGTACTTC; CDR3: CASDGTGLVYEQYF
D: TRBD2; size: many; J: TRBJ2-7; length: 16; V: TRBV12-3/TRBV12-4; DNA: TGTGCCAGCAGTAGACCCGGACTAGCGGACTCCTACGAGCAGTACTTC; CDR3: CASSRPGLADSYEQYF
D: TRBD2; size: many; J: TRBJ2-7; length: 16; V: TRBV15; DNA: TGTGCCACCAGCAGAGATTCGGCTAGCGGACAATACGAGCAGTACTTC; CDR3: CATSRDSASGQYEQYF
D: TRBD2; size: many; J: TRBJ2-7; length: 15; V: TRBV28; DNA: TGTGCCAGCAGTACCCGGACTAGCGGGTCGGAGGAGCAGTACTTC; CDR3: CASSTRTSGSEEQYF
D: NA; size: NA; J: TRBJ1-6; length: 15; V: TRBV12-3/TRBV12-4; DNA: TGTGCCAGCAGTTTAGTGCCTGGGGCATCCTCACCCCTCCACTTT; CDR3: CASSLVPGASSPLHF
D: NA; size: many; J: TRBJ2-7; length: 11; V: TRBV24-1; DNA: TGTGCCACCAGTGATGTCCGGGGGTGGTACTTC; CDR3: CATSDVRGWYF